A selection of T cell receptor beta chains follows, all from one sample in a study of T cell changes during pregnancy in multiple sclerosis. Measured with immunoSEQ multiplex PCR; TCRdb has only the in-frame clones, and not every one. The repertoire holds tens of thousands of clones, approximately 92% seen once, with approximately 0.93% in the top ten. The sequences come from peripheral blood, collected in the first trimester of pregnancy. Receptor source: a female donor with multiple sclerosis, enrolled in a pregnancy study. Both conserved end residues are part of each CDR3. Fields, in order: D gene, V gene, clone size, J gene, CDR3 DNA, CDR3 protein. The D gene is left open where the match is weak. Clone size is shown for a subset of rows, as once, few, many or a class of expanded clone.

D: -; V: TRBV30; size: -; J: TRBJ2-1; DNA: TGTGCCTGGAGTGTAATAGGGGATGAGCAGTTCTTC; CDR3: CAWSVIGDEQFF
D: TRBD1; V: TRBV6-6; size: -; J: TRBJ2-2; DNA: TGTGCCAGCAGTTACACCGACAGGGTAGGGGAGCTGTTTTTT; CDR3: CASSYTDRVGELFF
D: TRBD1; V: TRBV5-1; size: once; J: TRBJ1-1; DNA: TGCGCCAGCAGCTTGGGCCCAACAGGGGACACTGAAGCTTTCTTT; CDR3: CASSLGPTGDTEAFF
D: TRBD1; V: TRBV18; size: -; J: TRBJ1-4; DNA: TGTGCCAGCTCACCCGACAGGGTGAATGAAAAACTGTTTTTT; CDR3: CASSPDRVNEKLFF
D: -; V: TRBV30; size: -; J: TRBJ1-1; DNA: TGTGCCTGGAGTGACCAGGGAGGGTCCACTGAAGCTTTCTTT; CDR3: CAWSDQGGSTEAFF
D: TRBD1; V: TRBV7-7; size: -; J: TRBJ2-5; DNA: TGTGCCAGCAGCCGTGGACAGGGGGCTTGGGAGACCCAGTACTTC; CDR3: CASSRGQGAWETQYF
D: -; V: TRBV11-2; size: -; J: TRBJ1-5; DNA: TGTGCCAGCAGCACCGGGGTCGGTCAGCCCCAGCATTTT; CDR3: CASSTGVGQPQHF
D: -; V: TRBV5-1; size: -; J: TRBJ2-3; DNA: TGCGCCAGCCGCATTACAGGGAGCACAGATACGCAGTATTTT; CDR3: CASRITGSTDTQYF
D: TRBD1; V: TRBV7-2; size: -; J: TRBJ1-4; DNA: TGTGCCAGCAGCTCCGCCTCCCCAGGGGGTGAAAAACTGTTTTTT; CDR3: CASSSASPGGEKLFF
D: TRBD2; V: TRBV29-1; size: -; J: TRBJ2-7; DNA: TGCAGCGTTGGGACTAGCGCCGAGCAGTACTTC; CDR3: CSVGTSAEQYF
D: TRBD2; V: TRBV10-3; size: -; J: TRBJ2-3; DNA: TGTGCCATCAGGACTAGCGGGACGGCAGATACGCAGTATTTT; CDR3: CAIRTSGTADTQYF
D: TRBD2; V: TRBV5-4; size: -; J: TRBJ2-7; DNA: TGTGCCAGCAGCTGGGGGACTAGCGGGAGCACGAGAGACTACGAGCAGTACTTC; CDR3: CASSWGTSGSTRDYEQYF
D: TRBD1; V: TRBV18; size: -; J: TRBJ1-6; DNA: TGTGCCAGCTCACTCTCTAAACTCGGACAGGTCTTAAGTTCACCCCTCCACTTT; CDR3: CASSLSKLGQVLSSPLHF
D: TRBD2; V: TRBV5-1; size: -; J: TRBJ2-3; DNA: TGCGCCAGCAGCGCACACCGACTAGCGGGAAGCACAGATACGCAGTATTTT; CDR3: CASSAHRLAGSTDTQYF
D: TRBD1; V: TRBV9; size: once; J: TRBJ1-2; DNA: TGTGCCAGCAGCGTAGGGACAGGGCATGGCTACACCTTC; CDR3: CASSVGTGHGYTF
D: -; V: TRBV10-3; size: -; J: TRBJ2-5; DNA: TGTGCCATCAGTGATTTCAGACAAGAGACCCAGTACTTC; CDR3: CAISDFRQETQYF
D: -; V: TRBV28; size: -; J: TRBJ1-1; DNA: TGTGCCACCCTCACCTCGACAGCCCCTCTCTCAGCTTTCTTT; CDR3: CATLTSTAPLSAFF
D: -; V: TRBV30; size: -; J: TRBJ2-1; DNA: TGTGCCTGGACTCCGCGGGTCTACAATGAGCAGTTCTTC; CDR3: CAWTPRVYNEQFF
D: -; V: TRBV6-7; size: -; J: TRBJ2-7; DNA: TGTGCCAGCAGTTACTCGACGGCACGGGGAGAGATCTACGAGCAGTACTTC; CDR3: CASSYSTARGEIYEQYF
D: TRBD1; V: TRBV18; size: -; J: TRBJ1-1; DNA: TGTGCCAGCTCACCGCGCCTCAGGGGGTCCGATAGGGCGAACACTGAAGCTTTCTTT; CDR3: CASSPRLRGSDRANTEAFF
D: TRBD2; V: TRBV19; size: -; J: TRBJ2-7; DNA: TGTGCCAGTAGTAATGCCCTAGCGGGTTCCTCCTACGAGCAGTACTTC; CDR3: CASSNALAGSSYEQYF
D: TRBD1; V: TRBV7-3; size: -; J: TRBJ1-1; DNA: TGTGCCACACGACAGGGCGGAGGAACTGAAGCTTTCTTT; CDR3: CATRQGGGTEAFF
D: -; V: TRBV2; size: -; J: TRBJ2-2; DNA: TGTGCCAGCAGTGAAGATAACGGGGAGCTGTTTTTT; CDR3: CASSEDNGELFF
D: TRBD2; V: TRBV2; size: -; J: TRBJ2-5; DNA: TGTGCCAGCATGGGTGTGGGAGGGTTTCGAGAGACCCAGTACTTC; CDR3: CASMGVGGFRETQYF
D: -; V: TRBV30; size: -; J: TRBJ2-7; DNA: TGTGCCTGGAGTACAGGGAACTACGAGCAGTACTTC; CDR3: CAWSTGNYEQYF
D: -; V: TRBV7-9; size: -; J: TRBJ2-1; DNA: TGTGCCAGCAGCTTAAAGGCAGGATTTCTTAAAACGGGGTACAATGAGCAGTTCTTC; CDR3: CASSLKAGFLKTGYNEQFF
D: TRBD1; V: TRBV6-1; size: -; J: TRBJ2-7; DNA: TGTGCCAGCAGTGAATGGGGGGACAGGATGTCCTACGAGCAGTACTTC; CDR3: CASSEWGDRMSYEQYF
D: -; V: TRBV27; size: -; J: TRBJ1-5; DNA: TGTGCCAGCAGTTCCGGGATTAGCAATCAGCCCCAGCATTTT; CDR3: CASSSGISNQPQHF
D: TRBD1; V: TRBV29-1; size: -; J: TRBJ2-3; DNA: TGCAGCGCCCGGACAGGGAGCACAGATACGCAGTATTTT; CDR3: CSARTGSTDTQYF
D: -; V: TRBV7-6; size: -; J: TRBJ2-1; DNA: TGTGCCAGCAGCTTCCAACCATCTGGCTCTAGGTTAACCTACAATGAGCAGTTCTTC; CDR3: CASSFQPSGSRLTYNEQFF
D: TRBD2; V: TRBV7-2; size: -; J: TRBJ2-7; DNA: TGTGCCAGCAGTCCTAGCGGGGGGGCCCAGGACGAGCAGTACTTC; CDR3: CASSPSGGAQDEQYF
D: -; V: TRBV7-3; size: -; J: TRBJ2-1; DNA: TGTGCCAGCAGCTCAAGTGCGGGCTATGAGCAGTTCTTC; CDR3: CASSSSAGYEQFF
D: TRBD1; V: TRBV18; size: -; J: TRBJ2-7; DNA: TGTGCCAGCTCACCATTTAACAGGGGCGAGCAGTACTTC; CDR3: CASSPFNRGEQYF
D: TRBD2; V: TRBV13; size: -; J: TRBJ2-1; DNA: TGTGCCAGCAGCTCCCGTGGGACTAGCGGGGACGGCGAGCAGTTCTTC; CDR3: CASSSRGTSGDGEQFF
D: -; V: TRBV18; size: -; J: TRBJ2-1; DNA: TGTGCCAGCTCACCAATTACGGGAACCTACAATGAGCAGTTCTTC; CDR3: CASSPITGTYNEQFF
D: -; V: TRBV2; size: once; J: TRBJ1-4; DNA: TGTGCCAGCAGTGCAGGGTCTAATGAAAAACTGTTTTTT; CDR3: CASSAGSNEKLFF
D: -; V: TRBV5-4; size: -; J: TRBJ2-7; DNA: TGTGCCAGCAGCTCAATCCCGGGACTCAGGCCGGGAGAGCAGTACTTC; CDR3: CASSSIPGLRPGEQYF
D: TRBD1; V: TRBV27; size: -; J: TRBJ1-2; DNA: TGTGCCAGCAGGCCCCGGGACAGGGTTTTTGGCTACACCTTC; CDR3: CASRPRDRVFGYTF
D: TRBD2; V: TRBV27; size: -; J: TRBJ2-1; DNA: TGTGCCAGCAGTCCCCGACTAGCGGGAGGAGGAAATGAGCAGTTCTTC; CDR3: CASSPRLAGGGNEQFF